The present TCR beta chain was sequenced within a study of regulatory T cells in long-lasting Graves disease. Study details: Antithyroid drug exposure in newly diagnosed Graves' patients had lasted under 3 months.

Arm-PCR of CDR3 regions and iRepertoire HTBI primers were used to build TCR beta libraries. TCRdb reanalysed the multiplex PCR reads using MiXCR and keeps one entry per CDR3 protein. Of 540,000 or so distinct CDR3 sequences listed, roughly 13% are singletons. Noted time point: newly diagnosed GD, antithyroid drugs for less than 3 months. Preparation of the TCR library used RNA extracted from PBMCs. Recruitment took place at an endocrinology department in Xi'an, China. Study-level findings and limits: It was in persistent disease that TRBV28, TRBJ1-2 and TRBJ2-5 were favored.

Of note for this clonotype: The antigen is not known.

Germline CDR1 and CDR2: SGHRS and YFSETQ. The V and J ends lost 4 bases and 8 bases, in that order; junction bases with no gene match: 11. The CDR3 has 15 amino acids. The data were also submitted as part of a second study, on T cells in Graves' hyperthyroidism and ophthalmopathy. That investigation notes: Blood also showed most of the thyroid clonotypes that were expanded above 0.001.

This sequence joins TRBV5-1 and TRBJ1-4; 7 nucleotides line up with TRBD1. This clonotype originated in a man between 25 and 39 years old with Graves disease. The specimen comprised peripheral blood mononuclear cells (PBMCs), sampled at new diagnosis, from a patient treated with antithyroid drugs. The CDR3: CASSRQGHQEEKLFF. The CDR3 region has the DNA TGCGCCAGCAGCCGACAGGGCCATCAGGAGGAAAAACTGTTTTTT.